The 8 T cell receptor beta chains reported below all come from one sample, sequenced in a study of blood T cell repertoires in COVID-19. Profiling relied on immunoSEQ multiplex PCR, and the TCRdb table lists in-frame clones only, not all of them. The sample includes about 160,000 clones, more than 75% seen only once; the top ten take roughly 2.3%. Input material: peripheral blood. These TCRs come from a man aged 18 to 35 with acute or convalescent COVID-19.

CDR3 bases: TGTGCCAGTAGTATAGCGGGAGGCTTCGAGCAGTACTTC. It translates to CASSIAGGFEQYF. The chain has TRBV19 and TRBJ2-7; 7 bases align to TRBD2. The CDR3 length is 13 residues. Germline loops: CDR1 LNHDA, CDR2 SQIVND (reference sequence). The trim removed 1 base at V and 6 bases at J, leaving 3 bases unmatched.

CDR3 region: CASSGMAKNIQYF. In DNA, the CDR3 is TGTGCCAGTAGCGGGATGGCCAAAAACATTCAGTACTTC. The gene calls are TRBV19 and TRBJ2-4; TRBD2 might be the D (5 bases). Trimming stripped 6 bases from V and 1 base from J, with 7 bases between. In germline, CDR1 is LNHDA, CDR2 SQIVND (reference sequence). CDR3 length equals 13 residues.

About this clone: The same CDR3 arises from other DNA sequences in this sample as well. The V and J genes are TRBV5-1 and TRBJ1-1, with 7 positions matching TRBD1. With 0 bases clipped from V and 5 bases from J, the junction kept 4 bases outside the gene matches. The CDR3 covers 14 residues. Germline CDR1 SGHRS, CDR2 YFSETQ. CDR3 region: CASSLGTGRTEAFF. CDR3 DNA sequence: TGCGCCAGCAGCTTGGGGACAGGACGGACTGAAGCTTTCTTT.

This clone was seen a single time. V and J are TRBV6-6 and TRBJ1-1; D might be TRBD1 (5 bases). This CDR3 is built from 14 residues. Trimming stripped 0 bases from V and 0 bases from J, with 5 bases between. The germline CDR1 and CDR2 sequences are MNHNY and SVGAGI (reference sequence). The CDR3 is CASSYSTVNTEAFF. DNA for the CDR3: TGTGCCAGCAGTTACTCGACAGTGAACACTGAAGCTTTCTTT.

This clone has more than one count but fewer than ten. V gene TRBV4-2 combines with J gene TRBJ1-3, with D tentatively TRBD1 (5 bases). The CDR3 sequence is 15 residues long. The germline V gene encodes CDR1 LGHNA and CDR2 YNFKEQ. V lost 4 bases and J 2 bases, leaving 12 bases between the germline ends. The CDR3 DNA sequence: TGTGCCAGCAGCCCGCAGACAGTAACTGGAAACACCATATATTTT. Translation gives CASSPQTVTGNTIYF.

This chain links TRBV6-5 with TRBJ1-6, with D perhaps matching TRBD1 (5 bases). Germline V gene data show CDR1 as MNHEY and CDR2 as SVGAGI. V lost 3 bases to trimming and J lost 8 bases, with 17 bases between them. The CDR3 has 16 amino acids. CDR3 in DNA: TGTGCCAGCAGTTATACGGGGGGAGGGAGGGATTCACCCCTCCACTTT. This sequence encodes CASSYTGGGRDSPLHF.

V is TRBV27 and J is TRBJ2-1; TRBD2 might be the D (5 bases). There are 15 residues in the CDR3. The V end was cut by 2 bases, the J end by 3 bases, with 11 bases between. The germline V gene has CDR1 MNHEY and CDR2 SMNVEV (reference sequence). CDR3 coding DNA: TGTGCCAGCAGTTTAGGTGGACTCCGCTACAATGAGCAGTTCTTC. This gives the protein CASSLGGLRYNEQFF.

This clone appeared a single time. V usage is TRBV19 and J usage is TRBJ1-5; D gene ambiguous. Trimming shortened V by 5 bases and J by 5 bases, and 13 bases separated the two germline ends. This CDR3 spans 14 amino acids. CDR1 and CDR2 (germline): LNHDA, SQIVND (reference sequence). The CDR3 sequence: CASSPWTADQPQHF. The CDR3 DNA sequence: TGTGCCAGTAGTCCTTGGACTGCAGATCAGCCCCAGCATTTT.